Shown below are 20 T cell receptor beta chains from a single sample sequenced in a study of identifying expanded T cells in peripheral blood. TCRdb's table, derived via immunoSEQ multiplex PCR, lists solely in-frame clones and lacks some. The table lists 45,000 to 65,000 clones, approximately 82% of them singletons. Sequencing was carried out using blood. The receptor source for this set is a person aged 18 to 75 in good health.

The chain has TRBV29-1 and TRBJ2-4; D gene uncertain. The V and J ends lost 3 bases and 2 bases respectively, with 8 bases between them. This CDR3 region has 13 residues. Germline CDR1 reads SQVTM; CDR2 reads ANQGSEA. CDR3 sequence reads: CSVEGATKNIQYF. CDR3 coding DNA: TGCAGCGTTGAGGGTGCAACCAAAAACATTCAGTACTTC.

The count of this clone is one. The DNA of the CDR3 is TGTGCCAGCAGCCGGGTAGGGGGAGGCGGGGAGCTGTTTTTT. Encoded protein: CASSRVGGGGELFF. The chain employs TRBV7-2 and TRBJ2-2; D assignment may be TRBD1 or TRBD2 (6 bases each). The CDR3 consists of 14 residues. Germline V CDR1 and CDR2: SGHTA, FQGNSA. Trimming pared 5 bases from V and 7 bases from J, leaving 14 bases between.

This clone was recorded only once. The chain links TRBV6-1 to TRBJ1-5; TRBD1 aligns across 8 bases. Looked up from germline, CDR1 is MNHNS and CDR2 is SASEGT. V shed 2 bases, J shed 0 bases, and the junction held 6 bases outside the gene matches. CDR3 length: 17 amino acids. CDR3: CASSELDRAYSNQPQHF. CDR3 DNA: TGTGCCAGCAGTGAATTGGACAGGGCCTATAGCAATCAGCCCCAGCATTTT.

CDR3 bases: TGTGCCAGCAGCTTACGGACAGGGGAGAATTACAATGAGCAGTTCTTC. Encoded protein: CASSLRTGENYNEQFF. J is TRBJ2-1 and V is TRBV11-2, with 9 bases that match TRBD1. V lost 2 bases and J lost 4; bases outside the gene matches: 6. The germline gives CDR1 SGHAT, CDR2 FQNNGV. The CDR3 is made up of 16 amino acids.

The J gene is TRBJ1-5, the V gene TRBV6-1; no definite D call. V lost 3 bases and J lost 4, with 4 bases in between. The CDR3 totals 12 residues. Germline V CDR1 and CDR2: MNHNS, SASEGT. CDR3 DNA: TGTGCCAGCAGTGAGCTAAATCAGCCCCAGCATTTT. Protein product: CASSELNQPQHF.

The chain joins TRBV7-2 to TRBJ2-1; TRBD2 aligns across 10 bases. V was pared by 1 base and J by 8 bases, with 5 bases of the junction left unmatched. The CDR3 is 15 amino acids. The V gene's germline CDR1 is SGHTA and CDR2 FQGNSA. CDR3 nucleotide sequence: TGTGCCAGCAGCTTAGTTGCTAGCGGGGGCTATGAGCAGTTCTTC. Translated: CASSLVASGGYEQFF.

The chain recombines TRBV5-1 with TRBJ2-1; perhaps TRBD2 as D (5 bases). This CDR3 has 15 amino acids. V lost 4 bases and J 9 bases, leaving 20 bases between the germline ends. Germline values: CDR1 SGHRS, CDR2 YFSETQ. The CDR3 DNA reads as TGCGCCAGCAGCGTGGGAAGGACGGTGGGGAGTGAGCAGTTCTTC. It yields the protein CASSVGRTVGSEQFF.

The rearrangement links TRBV27 to TRBJ2-7; TRBD1 matches 9 bases. Unmatched junction bases numbered 6, after V lost 6 bases and J lost 3 bases. Germline CDR1 reads MNHEY; CDR2 reads SMNVEV (reference sequence). The CDR3 runs to 14 residues. The CDR3 is CASRPGQGFYEQYF. The CDR3 DNA reads TGTGCCAGCAGGCCGGGACAGGGTTTCTACGAGCAGTACTTC.

The rearrangement uses TRBV20-1 and TRBJ2-3; weak D call: TRBD2 (5 bases). Germline CDR1 is DFQATT and CDR2 is SNEGSKA (reference sequence). The CDR3 spans 11 residues. Trimming took off 5 bases at V and 4 bases at J, with 7 bases between the two ends. CDR3 bases: TGCAGTGCTGAGGACTCAGATACGCAGTATTTT. Its protein is CSAEDSDTQYF.

J is TRBJ1-3 and V is TRBV4-2; D uncertain. The V end lost 1 base, the J end lost 0 bases, and 7 bases lay between the germline ends. Germline V gives CDR1 LGHNA, CDR2 YNFKEQ. The CDR3 contains 15 residues. The CDR3 DNA reads TGTGCCAGCAGCCAAGTAGGGATCTCTGGAAACACCATATATTTT. It is translated as CASSQVGISGNTIYF.

The genes are TRBV7-9 and TRBJ1-1, with TRBD1 as a possible D gene (6 bases). This CDR3 is 15 amino acids long. Trimming cost V 1 base and J 6 bases, with 15 bases left between them. CDR1 and CDR2 (germline): SEHNR, FQNEAQ (reference sequence). In nucleotides, the CDR3 is TGTGCCAGCAGCTTAGTCGGCAGGGGTCTCCCTGAAGCTTTCTTT. It translates to CASSLVGRGLPEAFF.

The V and J genes are TRBV6-1 and TRBJ1-1; 9 bases are a match to TRBD1. Germline-derived CDR1 and CDR2 are MNHNS and SASEGT. This CDR3 region has 15 residues. The V segment lost 6 bases and the J segment 11 bases; nucleotides outside the gene matches: 16. The DNA for the CDR3 is TGTGCCAGCAGAGATACAGGGGGCGAAGGACTGAAGGCTTTCTTT. Protein sequence: CASRDTGGEGLKAFF.

This CDR3 is CASSGGPGETQYF. CDR3 nucleotides: TGTGCCAGCAGCGGGGGGCCGGGGGAGACCCAGTACTTC. The chain couples TRBV11-2 to TRBJ2-5, with D perhaps being TRBD1 or TRBD2 (6 bases each). Germline values: CDR1 SGHAT, CDR2 FQNNGV. The CDR3 totals 13 residues. V was clipped by 5 bases and J by 5 bases, with 12 bases between them.

The rearrangement uses TRBV7-2 and TRBJ2-3; the match to TRBD1 covers 8 bases. V was pared by 5 bases and J by 7 bases, with 8 bases of the junction left unmatched. CDR1 and CDR2 (germline): SGHTA, FQGNSA. This CDR3 has 14 amino acids. DNA for the CDR3: TGTGCCAGCAGCCCCAGTTGGACAGGGAATACGCAGTATTTT. This translates into CASSPSWTGNTQYF.

CDR3 in DNA: TGTGCCAGCAGTGAAGCGCTAGTAGATACGCAGTATTTT. Residues: CASSEALVDTQYF. This chain uses TRBV6-1 with TRBJ2-3; no clear D gene. Germline V gene data show CDR1 as MNHNS and CDR2 as SASEGT. This CDR3 comprises 13 residues. V was pared by 0 bases and J by 5 bases, with 6 bases between.

This clone was detected a few times. The chain recombines TRBV5-1 with TRBJ2-5; 8 positions agree with TRBD1. This CDR3 contains 14 residues. V was pared by 6 bases and J by 5 bases, with 9 bases of the junction left unmatched. The germline V gene encodes CDR1 SGHRS and CDR2 YFSETQ. CDR3 amino acids: CASMRTGSQETQYF. The CDR3 nucleotides are TGCGCCAGCATGAGGACAGGGTCCCAGGAGACCCAGTACTTC.

The DNA for the CDR3 is TGCGCCAGCAGCCGGACAGATACGCAGTATTTT. It encodes CASSRTDTQYF. The chain has TRBV10-2 and TRBJ2-3; no clear D. This CDR3 is built from 11 residues. The germline gives CDR1 WSHSY, CDR2 SAAADI. V was pared by 6 bases and J by 3 bases, with 4 bases between.

This sequence joins TRBV7-6 and TRBJ2-6; D may correspond to TRBD1 or TRBD2 (6 bases each). The CDR3 length is 20 residues. Trimming removed 5 bases from V and 0 bases from J, with 23 bases in between. Germline lookup yields CDR1 SGHVS and CDR2 FNYEAQ. The CDR3 region is CASSRYAGTTARSGANVLTF. CDR3 coding DNA: TGTGCCAGCAGCCGATACGCGGGGACAACTGCTCGCTCTGGGGCCAACGTCCTGACTTTC.

Here the CDR3 reads CATMGEGRETQYF. CDR3 nucleotide sequence: TGTGCCACCATGGGAGAGGGGAGGGAGACCCAGTACTTC. The chain combines TRBV2 with TRBJ2-5; tentatively, D is TRBD2 (6 bases). CDR1 is SNHLY, CDR2 FYNNEI, per germline. This CDR3 spans 13 amino acids. V dropped 10 bases and J dropped 5 bases, with 17 bases sitting between them.

The chain couples TRBV7-2 to TRBJ2-7, with 7 positions matching TRBD2. The germline CDR1 and CDR2 sequences are SGHTA and FQGNSA. The CDR3 contains 16 residues. V shed 5 bases and J 6 bases; nucleotides not matched to a gene: 16. The CDR3 spells CASSPNGGGGSSEQYF. The CDR3 DNA reads as TGTGCCAGCAGCCCCAACGGGGGTGGCGGGAGTAGCGAGCAGTACTTC.